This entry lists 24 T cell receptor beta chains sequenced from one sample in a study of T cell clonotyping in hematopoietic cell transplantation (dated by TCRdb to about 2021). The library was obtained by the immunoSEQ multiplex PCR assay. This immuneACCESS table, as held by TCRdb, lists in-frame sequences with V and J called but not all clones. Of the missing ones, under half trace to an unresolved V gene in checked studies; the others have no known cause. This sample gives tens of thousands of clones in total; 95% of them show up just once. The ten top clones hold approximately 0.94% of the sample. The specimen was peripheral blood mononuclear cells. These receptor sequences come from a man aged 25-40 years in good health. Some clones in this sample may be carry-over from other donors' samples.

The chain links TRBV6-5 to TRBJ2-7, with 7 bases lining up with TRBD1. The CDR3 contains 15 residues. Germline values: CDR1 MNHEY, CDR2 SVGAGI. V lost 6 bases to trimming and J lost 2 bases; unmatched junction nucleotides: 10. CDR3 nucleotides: TGTGCCAGCAGCGCCCTGTGGGGACAGACCTACGAGCAGTACTTC. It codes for CASSALWGQTYEQYF.

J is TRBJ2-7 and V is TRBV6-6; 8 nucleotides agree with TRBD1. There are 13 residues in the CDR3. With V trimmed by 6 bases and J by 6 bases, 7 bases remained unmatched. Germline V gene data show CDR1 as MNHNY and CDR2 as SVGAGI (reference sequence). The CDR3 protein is CASSLDRGGEQYF. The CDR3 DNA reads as TGTGCCAGCAGCCTAGACAGGGGCGGCGAGCAGTACTTC.

CDR3 bases: TGTGCCAGCCAAGGGGGCGGAACTGAAGCTTTCTTT. This gives the protein CASQGGGTEAFF. The chain couples TRBV6-5 to TRBJ1-1; 7 bases line up with TRBD1. V shed 8 bases, J shed 5 bases, and the junction held 5 bases outside the gene matches. Looked up from germline, CDR1 is MNHEY and CDR2 is SVGAGI. The CDR3 totals 12 residues.

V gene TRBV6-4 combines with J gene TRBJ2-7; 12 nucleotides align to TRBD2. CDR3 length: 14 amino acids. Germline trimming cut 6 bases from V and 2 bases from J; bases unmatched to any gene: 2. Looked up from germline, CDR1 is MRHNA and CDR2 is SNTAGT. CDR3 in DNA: TGTGCCAGCAGCCGACTAGCGGGAGCCTACGAGCAGTACTTC. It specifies CASSRLAGAYEQYF.

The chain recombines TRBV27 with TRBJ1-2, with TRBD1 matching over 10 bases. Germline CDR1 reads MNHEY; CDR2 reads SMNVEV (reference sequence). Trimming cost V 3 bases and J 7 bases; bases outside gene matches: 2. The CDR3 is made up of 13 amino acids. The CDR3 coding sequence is TGTGCCAGCAGTTTGGGACAGGGGAGTGGCTACACCTTC. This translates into CASSLGQGSGYTF.

CDR3 protein: CASSPDTSGRSTGELFF. CDR3 sequence (DNA): TGTGCCAGCAGTCCAGACACTAGCGGGAGGTCCACCGGGGAGCTGTTTTTT. The chain combines TRBV7-3 with TRBJ2-2; TRBD2 matches 12 bases. Trimming at V came to 6 bases and at J to 4 bases, leaving 9 bases not matched to a gene. Germline CDR1 and CDR2: SGHTA and FQGTGA. The CDR3 is 17 residues long. Full variable domain (missing parts from reference TRBV7-3 and TRBJ2-2): GAGVSQTPSNKVTEKGKYVELRCDPISGHTALYWYRQSLGQGPEFLIYFQGTGAADDSGLPNDRFFAVRPEGSVSTLKIQRTERGDSAVYLCASSPDTSGRSTGELFFGEGSRLTVL.

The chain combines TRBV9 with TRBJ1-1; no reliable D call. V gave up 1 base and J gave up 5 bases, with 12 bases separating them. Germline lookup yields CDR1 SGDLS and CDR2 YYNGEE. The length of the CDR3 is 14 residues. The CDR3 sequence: CASSVYVVGTEAFF. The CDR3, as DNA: TGTGCCAGCAGCGTATATGTGGTTGGGACTGAAGCTTTCTTT.

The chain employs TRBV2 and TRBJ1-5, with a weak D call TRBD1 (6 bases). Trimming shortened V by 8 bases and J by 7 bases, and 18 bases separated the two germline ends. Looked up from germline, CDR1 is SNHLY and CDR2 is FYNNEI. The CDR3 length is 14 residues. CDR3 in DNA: TGTGCCAGCTCGGGTCGGACAGAGGGACAGCCCCAGCATTTT. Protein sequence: CASSGRTEGQPQHF.

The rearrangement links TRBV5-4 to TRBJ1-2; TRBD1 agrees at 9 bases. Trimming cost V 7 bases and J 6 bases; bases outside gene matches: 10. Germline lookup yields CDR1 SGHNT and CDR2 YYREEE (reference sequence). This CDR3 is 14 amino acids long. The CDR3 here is CASLFRDREDGYTF. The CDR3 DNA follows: TGTGCCAGCCTTTTTAGGGACAGGGAGGATGGCTACACCTTC.

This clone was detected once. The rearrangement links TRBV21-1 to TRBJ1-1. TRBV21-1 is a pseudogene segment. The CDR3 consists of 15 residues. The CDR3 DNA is TGTGCCAGCAGCCCCCGGGGACTTTCGAACACTGAAGCTTTCTTT. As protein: CASSPRGLSNTEAFF.

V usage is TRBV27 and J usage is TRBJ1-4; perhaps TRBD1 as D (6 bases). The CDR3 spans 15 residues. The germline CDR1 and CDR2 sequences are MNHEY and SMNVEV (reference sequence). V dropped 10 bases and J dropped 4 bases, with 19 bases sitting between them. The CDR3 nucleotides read TGTGCCACCAGCCGAGGGGGTTTAGGTAATGAAAAACTGTTTTTT. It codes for CATSRGGLGNEKLFF.

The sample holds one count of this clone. For the CDR3, the DNA is TGTGCCTGGAGCCTTGACAGGGTCGAGCAGTACTTC. It translates to CAWSLDRVEQYF. The rearrangement uses TRBV30 and TRBJ2-7; 7 bases align to TRBD1. This CDR3 is built from 12 residues. V lost 3 bases and J lost 6; bases outside the gene matches: 5. The germline V gene has CDR1 GTSNPN and CDR2 SVGIG (reference sequence).

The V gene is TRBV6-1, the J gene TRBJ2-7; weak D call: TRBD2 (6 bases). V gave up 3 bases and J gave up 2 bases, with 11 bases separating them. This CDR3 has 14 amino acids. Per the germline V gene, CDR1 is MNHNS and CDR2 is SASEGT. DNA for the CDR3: TGTGCCAGCAGTGATATTGGCGGGACCTACGAGCAGTACTTC. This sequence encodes CASSDIGGTYEQYF.

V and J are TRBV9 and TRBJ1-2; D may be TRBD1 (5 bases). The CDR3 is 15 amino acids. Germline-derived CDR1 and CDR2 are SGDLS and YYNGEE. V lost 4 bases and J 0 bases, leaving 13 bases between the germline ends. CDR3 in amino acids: CASSLGAGANYGYTF. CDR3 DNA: TGTGCCAGCAGCTTAGGGGCAGGAGCTAACTATGGCTACACCTTC.

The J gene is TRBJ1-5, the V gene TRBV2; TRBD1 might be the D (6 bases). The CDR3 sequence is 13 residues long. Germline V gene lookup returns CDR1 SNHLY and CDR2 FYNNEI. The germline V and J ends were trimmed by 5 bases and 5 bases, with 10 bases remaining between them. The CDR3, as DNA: TGTGCCAGCAGTAAGGGGGGGGATCAGCCCCAGCATTTT. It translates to CASSKGGDQPQHF.

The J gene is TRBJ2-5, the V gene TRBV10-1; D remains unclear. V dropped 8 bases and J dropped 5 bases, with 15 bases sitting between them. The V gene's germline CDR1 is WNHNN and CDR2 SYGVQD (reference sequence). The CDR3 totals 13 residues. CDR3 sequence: CASGRVPEETQYF. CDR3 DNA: TGCGCCAGCGGACGCGTACCTGAGGAGACCCAGTACTTC.

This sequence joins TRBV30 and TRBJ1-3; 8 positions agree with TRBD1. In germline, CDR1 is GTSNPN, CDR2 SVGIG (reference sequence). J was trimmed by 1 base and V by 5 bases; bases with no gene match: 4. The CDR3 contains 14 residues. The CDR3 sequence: CAWSDRASGNTIYF. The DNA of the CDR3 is TGTGCCTGGTCGGACAGGGCGTCTGGAAACACCATATATTTT.

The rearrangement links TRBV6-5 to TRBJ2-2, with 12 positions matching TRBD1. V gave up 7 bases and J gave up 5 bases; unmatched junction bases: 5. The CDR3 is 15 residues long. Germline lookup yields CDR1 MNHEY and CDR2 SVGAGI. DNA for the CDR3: TGTGCCAGCACCTGGGACAGGGGGCCGACCGGGGAGCTGTTTTTT. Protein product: CASTWDRGPTGELFF.

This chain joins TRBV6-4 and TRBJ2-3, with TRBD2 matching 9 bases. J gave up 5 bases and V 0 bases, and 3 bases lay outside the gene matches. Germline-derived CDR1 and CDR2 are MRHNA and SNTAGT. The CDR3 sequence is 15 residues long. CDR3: CASSDSAGGGDTQYF. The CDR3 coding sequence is TGTGCCAGCAGTGACTCTGCGGGGGGGGGAGATACGCAGTATTTT.

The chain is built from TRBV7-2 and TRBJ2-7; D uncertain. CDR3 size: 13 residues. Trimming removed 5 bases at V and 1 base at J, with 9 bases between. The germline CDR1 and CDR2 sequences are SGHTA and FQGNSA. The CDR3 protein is CASSPPASYEQYF. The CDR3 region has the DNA TGTGCCAGCAGCCCCCCCGCGTCCTACGAGCAGTACTTC. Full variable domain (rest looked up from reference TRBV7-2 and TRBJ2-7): GAGVSQSPSNKVTEKGKDVELRCDPISGHTALYWYRQSLGQGLEFLIYFQGNSAPDKSGLPSDRFSAERTGGSVSTLTIQRTQQEDSAVYLCASSPPASYEQYFGPGTRLTVT.

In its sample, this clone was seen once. The DNA of the CDR3 is TGTGCCTGGAGTGTACTGTCGGGGGTTCGGGAGACCCAGTACTTC. It translates to CAWSVLSGVRETQYF. V and J are TRBV30 and TRBJ2-5, with D perhaps matching TRBD2 (6 bases). V lost 0 bases and J 5 bases, leaving 16 bases between the germline ends. CDR1 is GTSNPN, CDR2 SVGIG, per germline (reference sequence). This CDR3 is 15 amino acids long.

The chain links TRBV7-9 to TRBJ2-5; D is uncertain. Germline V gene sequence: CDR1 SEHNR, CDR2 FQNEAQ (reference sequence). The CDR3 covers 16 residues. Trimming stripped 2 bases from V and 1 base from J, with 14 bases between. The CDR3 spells CASSLSWGAPQETQYF. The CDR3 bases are TGTGCCAGCAGCTTAAGCTGGGGTGCTCCCCAAGAGACCCAGTACTTC.

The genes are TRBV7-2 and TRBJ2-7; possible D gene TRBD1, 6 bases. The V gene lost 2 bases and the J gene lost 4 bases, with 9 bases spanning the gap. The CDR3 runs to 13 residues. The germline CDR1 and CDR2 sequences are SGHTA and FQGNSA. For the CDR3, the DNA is TGTGCCAGCAGCTTAAAACAGGGTTACGAGCAGTACTTC. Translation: CASSLKQGYEQYF.

This CDR3 reads CSVVDREGYTF. CDR3 DNA sequence: TGCAGCGTAGTGGACAGGGAAGGCTACACCTTC. The chain joins TRBV29-1 to TRBJ1-2, with 8 bases aligning to TRBD1. V was clipped by 6 bases and J by 8 bases; unmatched bases: 5. Germline V CDR1 and CDR2: SQVTM, ANQGSEA. The CDR3 extends over 11 amino acids.